Listed below are T cell receptor beta chains from one sample, sequenced in a study of tumor-infiltrating lymphocytes in primary liver carcinoma. A single record per CDR3 protein comes from TCRdb applying MiXCR to the multiplex PCR reads. The sample yields 310,000 or so distinct CDR3 sequences, approximately 54% seen once. Sequencing was performed on peripheral blood. These receptors were taken from a woman aged 25 to 45 with primary liver carcinoma and hepatitis B virus infection. Each CDR3 is given with its conserved first and last residue. Each record gives: V gene, clone size, J gene, CDR3 length, D gene, CDR3 protein, CDR3 DNA. D genes are given only for firm matches. The size entry is marked missing in some rows and otherwise reads once, few, many or a size class.

>TRBV12-3/TRBV12-4|NA|TRBJ2-2|15|TRBD2
CASRNGGRAPGELFF
TGTGCCAGCAGAAACGGCGGGAGGGCCCCCGGGGAGCTGTTTTTT
>TRBV12-5|once|TRBJ2-2|14|NA
CASGLVPFIGELFF
TGTGCTAGTGGTTTGGTACCCTTCATCGGGGAGTTGTTTTTT
>TRBV5-6|NA|TRBJ1-2|12|TRBD1
CASSRGQGDFFF
TGTGCCAGCAGCCGGGGACAGGGTGACTTCTTCTTC
>TRBV6-6|NA|TRBJ2-1|15|TRBD2
CASRIAGGHVNEQFF
TGTGCCAGCCGAATCGCGGGAGGGCATGTCAATGAGCAGTTCTTC
>TRBV29-1|many|TRBJ2-3|16|TRBD2
CSVEGRLAEPTDTQYF
TGCAGCGTTGAAGGAAGGCTAGCGGAGCCGACAGATACGCAGTATTTT
>TRBV11-2|NA|TRBJ1-6|15|NA
CATSAWTLNNSPLHF
TGTGCCACCAGCGCCTGGACACTAAATAATTCACCCCTCCACTTT
>TRBV5-4|many|TRBJ2-1|14|NA
CASRHTTGIDEQFF
TGTGCCAGCCGCCACACAACAGGGATCGATGAGCAGTTCTTC
>TRBV5-1|NA|TRBJ2-7|13|NA
CASSLVGAHEQYF
TGCGCCAGCAGCTTGGTTGGGGCTCACGAGCAGTACTTC
>TRBV30|few|TRBJ1-3|14|NA
CAWSLAGAGNTIYF
TGTGCCTGGAGCCTAGCAGGAGCTGGAAACACCATATATTTT
>TRBV28|NA|TRBJ1-1|12|TRBD1
CASSTGASKAFF
TGTGCCAGCAGCACAGGGGCTAGTAAAGCTTTCTTT
>TRBV7-9|few|TRBJ1-5|13|NA
CASSQGRDQPQHF
TGTGCCAGCAGTCAAGGGAGGGATCAGCCCCAGCATTTT
>TRBV29-1|few|TRBJ2-7|14|TRBD1
CSVEHWDRDNEQYF
TGCAGCGTTGAACATTGGGACAGGGACAACGAGCAGTACTTC
>TRBV5-6|many|TRBJ2-1|11|NA
CASRGTSEQFF
TGTGCCAGCAGAGGTACGAGTGAGCAGTTCTTC
>TRBV11-2|NA|TRBJ1-6|16|TRBD1
CASSSGGSVMGSPLHF
TGTGCCAGCAGCTCAGGGGGTTCAGTAATGGGTTCACCCCTCCACTTT
>TRBV29-1|NA|TRBJ1-2|10|NA
CSGLVDGYTF
TGCAGCGGTCTCGTAGACGGCTACACCTTC
>TRBV7-3|NA|TRBJ2-7|15|NA
CASSLTLDAAYEQYF
TGTGCCAGCAGCTTAACGTTGGACGCCGCATACGAGCAGTACTTC
>TRBV4-3|NA|TRBJ1-3|15|TRBD1
CASSQEQGNGNTTYF
TGCGCCAGCAGCCAAGAACAGGGGAATGGAAACACCACATATTTT